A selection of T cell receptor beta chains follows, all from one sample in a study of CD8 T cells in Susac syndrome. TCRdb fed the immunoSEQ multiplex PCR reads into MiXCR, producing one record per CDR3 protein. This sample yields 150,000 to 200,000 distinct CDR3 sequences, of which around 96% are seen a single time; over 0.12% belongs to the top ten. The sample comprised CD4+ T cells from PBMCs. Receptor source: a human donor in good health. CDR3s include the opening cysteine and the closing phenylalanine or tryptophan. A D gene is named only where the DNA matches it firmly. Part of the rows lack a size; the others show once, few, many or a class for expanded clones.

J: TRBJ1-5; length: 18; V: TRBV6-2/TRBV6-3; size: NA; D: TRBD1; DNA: TGTGCCAGCAGTTCAACGGGACAGTTGAACCCACCGCGTCAGCCCCAGCATTTT; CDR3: CASSSTGQLNPPRQPQHF
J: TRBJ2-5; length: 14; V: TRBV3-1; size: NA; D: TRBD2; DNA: TGTGCCAGCAGCCAAGGGACTAGCTCCGGGGCCCAGTACTTC; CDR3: CASSQGTSSGAQYF
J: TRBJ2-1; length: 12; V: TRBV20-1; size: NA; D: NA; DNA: TGCAGTGCTAGGTACTCCTACAATGAGCAGTTCTTC; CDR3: CSARYSYNEQFF
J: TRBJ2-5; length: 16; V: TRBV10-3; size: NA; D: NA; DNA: TGTGCCATCAGTGAGTCGTTCGGGACCCTACAAGAGACCCAGTACTTC; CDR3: CAISESFGTLQETQYF
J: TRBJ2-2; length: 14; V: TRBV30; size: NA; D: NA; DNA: TGTGCCTGGAGTGGGACGACGAACACCGGGGAGCTGTTTTTT; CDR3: CAWSGTTNTGELFF
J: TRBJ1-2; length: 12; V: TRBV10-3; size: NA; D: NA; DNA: TGTGCCATCAGTGACGGGGACTATGGCTACACCTTC; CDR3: CAISDGDYGYTF
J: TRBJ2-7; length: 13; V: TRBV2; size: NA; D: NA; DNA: TGTGCCAGCAGTGTTGACAGGGAGGTCGAGCAGTACTTC; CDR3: CASSVDREVEQYF
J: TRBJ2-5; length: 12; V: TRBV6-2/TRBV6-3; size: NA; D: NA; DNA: TGTGCCAGCAGTTTTCCAGGGGTGACCCAGTACTTC; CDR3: CASSFPGVTQYF
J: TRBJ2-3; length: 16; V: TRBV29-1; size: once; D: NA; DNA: TGCAGCGTTGAGGGGTCGGCGACGTTTGGCACAGATACGCAGTATTTT; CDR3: CSVEGSATFGTDTQYF
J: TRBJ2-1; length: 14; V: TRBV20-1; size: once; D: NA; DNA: TGCAGTGCTAGTGAGGGTAGCTCCTACAATGAGCAGTTCTTC; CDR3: CSASEGSSYNEQFF
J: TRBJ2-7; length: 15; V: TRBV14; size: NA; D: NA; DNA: TGTGCCAGCAGCCCAACGGGACGGCCCTCCTACGAGCAGTACTTC; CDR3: CASSPTGRPSYEQYF
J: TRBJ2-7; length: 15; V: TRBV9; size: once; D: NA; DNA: TGTGCCAGCAGCGCCTCTCCGGACAGTGACTACGAGCAGTACTTC; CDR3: CASSASPDSDYEQYF
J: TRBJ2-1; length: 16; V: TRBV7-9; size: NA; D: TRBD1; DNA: TGTGCCAGCAGCCCTAATCCGGGACAGGGATACAATGAGCAGTTCTTC; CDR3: CASSPNPGQGYNEQFF
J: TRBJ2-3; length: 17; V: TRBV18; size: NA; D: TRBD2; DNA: TGTGCCAGCTCACCAATCGCAGCGGGGGCGCCAGACGATACGCAGTATTTT; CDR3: CASSPIAAGAPDDTQYF
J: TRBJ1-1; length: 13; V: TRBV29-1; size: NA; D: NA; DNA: TGCAGCGTTGAAGATTATCTGACGGCTGAAGCTTTCTTT; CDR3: CSVEDYLTAEAFF
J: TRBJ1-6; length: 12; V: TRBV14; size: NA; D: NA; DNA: TGTGCCAGCAGCCGACAGGCTTCACCCCTCCACTTT; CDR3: CASSRQASPLHF
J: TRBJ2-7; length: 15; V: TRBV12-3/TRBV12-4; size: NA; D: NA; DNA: TGTGCCAGCGGGATACAGGGACGGGGAAACTACGAGCAGTACTTC; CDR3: CASGIQGRGNYEQYF
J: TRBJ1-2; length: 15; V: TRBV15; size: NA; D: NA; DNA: TGTGCCACCAGCAGAGATTCTAGGGAGGGCTATGGCTACACCTTC; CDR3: CATSRDSREGYGYTF